The source of this T cell receptor beta chain is a study of blood T cell repertoires in COVID-19. Study background: The study drew acute and convalescent COVID-19 samples from the United States, Italy and Spain. PBMCs, B-cell-depleted T cells, or T cells provided the cDNA or gDNA that made up the material.

The authors' processing: Estimated nucleated cell counts came from reference gene primer amplification. Only in-frame clones appear in the TCRdb table, and some are missing; sequencing was by immunoSEQ multiplex PCR. The V and J calls and clone size are taken from that table; D and trimming were inferred from the DNA. The sample holds roughly 150,000 clones, around 87% seen once. This CDR3 is built from 14 residues. The germline V gene encodes CDR1 SGHRS and CDR2 YFSETQ. V dropped 7 bases and J dropped 4; count of bases not matched to a gene: 5. This chain joins TRBV5-1 and TRBJ2-1; TRBD2 agrees at 10 bases. The source material was peripheral blood. The receptor was isolated from a woman aged 55-70 years with active COVID-19. The CDR3 sequence is CASGSSGGYNEQFF. The DNA of the CDR3 is TGCGCCAGCGGCTCTAGCGGGGGTTACAATGAGCAGTTCTTC. Supplemented by reference TRBV5-1 and TRBJ2-1, the full variable domain reads KAGVTQTPRYLIKTRGQQVTLSCSPISGHRSVSWYQQTPGQGLQFLFEYFSETQRNKGNFPGRFSGRQFSNSRSEMNVSTLELGDSALYLCASGSSGGYNEQFFGPGTRLTVL.